The source of this TCR beta chain is a study of CD8 T cells in ankylosing spondylitis. Study-level points and caveats: Disease-linked clones reportedly showed significant enrichment in matched ankylosing spondylitis synovial fluid.

TCRdb passed the 5' RACE reads through MiXCR, listing each CDR3 protein once. The profile shows about 240,000 distinct CDR3 sequences, roughly 8.6% of them singletons. This clonotype showed up many times. Its antigen is not identified. The junction had 8 bases not matched to a gene; V was cut back by 2 bases and J by 0 bases. Germline V lookup: CDR1 SGHTA, CDR2 FQGTGA. This CDR3 has 17 residues. The origin of this receptor is a male donor with ankylosing spondylitis or in good health (not recorded which). The sequenced material came from blood, either unsorted or a sorted T cell fraction (not recorded which). The chain combines TRBV7-3 with TRBJ2-3; TRBD2 aligns across 7 bases. CDR3 nucleotides: TGTGCCAGCAGCTTAGGGTCCGGGGGGACTAGCACAGATACGCAGTATTTT. Residues: CASSLGSGGTSTDTQYF.